A single sample gave rise to the 16 T cell receptor beta chains below, sequenced in a study of T cell responses to AZD1222 COVID-19 vaccine. Clones were read by immunoSEQ multiplex PCR, and TCRdb kept only the in-frame ones, dropping some. The profile shows about 150,000 clones, 75% to 90% of them singletons. The sequences come from peripheral blood, collected after recovery from COVID-19. Receptors were obtained from an adult who had recovered from COVID-19.

V gene TRBV7-9 combines with J gene TRBJ1-1; D uncertain. The CDR3 covers 13 residues. Trimming took off 0 bases at V and 1 base at J, with 3 bases between the two ends. Germline-derived CDR1 and CDR2 are SEHNR and FQNEAQ (reference sequence). CDR3 sequence (DNA): TGTGCCAGCAGCTTAGCACGGAACACTGAAGCTTTCTTT. Amino acid sequence: CASSLARNTEAFF.

The chain couples TRBV19 to TRBJ2-1; D might be TRBD1 (5 bases). Germline assignment: CDR1 LNHDA and CDR2 SQIVND (reference sequence). This CDR3 has 13 amino acids. The V end was cut by 5 bases, the J end by 4 bases, with 9 bases between. The CDR3 sequence: CASSGAVYNEQFF. The DNA of the CDR3 is TGTGCCAGTAGTGGGGCTGTATACAATGAGCAGTTCTTC.

This rearrangement joins TRBV25-1 to TRBJ2-2, with TRBD1 identical over 7 bases. CDR3 length: 16 amino acids. Germline V gene sequence: CDR1 MGHDK, CDR2 SYGVNS. The ends lost 3 bases at V and 6 bases at J; junction bases unmatched: 10. CDR3 protein: CASSDRTGQGAGELFF. DNA for the CDR3: TGTGCCAGCAGTGATCGGACGGGCCAGGGGGCCGGGGAGCTGTTTTTT.

The rearrangement links TRBV3-1 (or the pseudogene TRBV3-2) to TRBJ1-1; possibly TRBD1 for D (5 bases). Germline CDR1 is LGHDT and CDR2 is YNNKEL (reference sequence). The CDR3 covers 15 residues. Trimming shortened V by 0 bases and J by 3 bases, and 11 bases separated the two germline ends. This chain's CDR3 is CASSQESRGDTEAFF. The DNA for the CDR3 is TGTGCCAGCAGCCAAGAATCGAGAGGGGACACTGAAGCTTTCTTT.

The chain joins TRBV28 to TRBJ2-1; 13 nucleotides align to TRBD2. Germline loops: CDR1 MDHEN, CDR2 SYDVKM. V dropped 3 bases and J dropped 2; count of bases not matched to a gene: 4. The CDR3 sequence is 17 residues long. CDR3 DNA: TGTGCCAGCAGTTTCCCCGGGACTAGCGGGACCTACAATGAGCAGTTCTTC. Translating gives CASSFPGTSGTYNEQFF.

The chain recombines TRBV3-1 (or the pseudogene TRBV3-2) with TRBJ1-4; 11 bases are shared with TRBD1. V dropped 4 bases and J dropped 8; count of bases not matched to a gene: 3. This CDR3 is 14 amino acids long. The germline V gene encodes CDR1 LGHDT and CDR2 YNNKEL (reference sequence). The CDR3 reads CASSLDRGREKLFF. The CDR3 nucleotides are TGTGCCAGCAGCCTGGACAGGGGGCGGGAAAAACTGTTTTTT.

The chain has TRBV3-1 (or the pseudogene TRBV3-2) and TRBJ1-4, with unresolved D. V lost 2 bases and J 4 bases, leaving 14 bases between the germline ends. This CDR3 is 16 amino acids long. The V gene's germline CDR1 is LGHDT and CDR2 YNNKEL (reference sequence). The CDR3 loop is CASSQLGDGNNEKLFF. CDR3 DNA: TGTGCCAGCAGCCAACTGGGAGACGGAAATAATGAAAAACTGTTTTTT.

The J gene is TRBJ2-3, the V gene TRBV5-6; D gene uncertain. CDR1 is SGHDT and CDR2 is YYEEEE in the germline V gene. The V end lost 5 bases, the J end lost 0 bases, and 16 bases lay between the germline ends. This CDR3 is 16 amino acids long. CDR3 residues: CASRRRPPQSTDTQYF. The CDR3 nucleotides are TGTGCCAGCAGAAGACGGCCCCCACAGAGCACAGATACGCAGTATTTT.

The rearrangement links TRBV9 to TRBJ2-1; 9 bases fit TRBD2. V lost 0 bases, J lost 4 bases, and 2 bases stayed unmatched. The V gene's germline CDR1 is SGDLS and CDR2 YYNGEE. The CDR3 consists of 15 residues. Here the CDR3 DNA reads TGTGCCAGCAGCGTAGTGCTAGCGGGGTACAATGAGCAGTTCTTC. Translating gives CASSVVLAGYNEQFF.

V is TRBV5-1 and J is TRBJ1-1; D is possibly TRBD1 (6 bases). The CDR3 extends over 13 amino acids. V dropped 0 bases and J dropped 8 bases, with 11 bases sitting between them. The germline V gene has CDR1 SGHRS and CDR2 YFSETQ. The CDR3 coding sequence is TGCGCCAGCAGCTTGGACAGGGTAAAGGAAGCTTTCTTT. This translates into CASSLDRVKEAFF.

This chain uses TRBV28 with TRBJ2-7, with D perhaps being TRBD1 or TRBD2 (5 bases each). The CDR3 loop spans 16 amino acids. CDR1 and CDR2 from the germline V gene are MDHEN and SYDVKM. V was cut by 3 bases and J by 3 bases, with 18 bases left in between. The CDR3, as DNA: TGTGCCAGCAGTTTCCGGGGCCAGACAGCTTACTACGAGCAGTACTTC. Encoded protein: CASSFRGQTAYYEQYF.

The rearrangement joins TRBV5-6 to TRBJ2-2, with 11 positions matching TRBD1. The CDR3 sequence is 17 residues long. The V segment lost 4 bases and the J segment 7 bases; nucleotides outside the gene matches: 12. Germline V lookup: CDR1 SGHDT, CDR2 YYEEEE. Written as DNA, the CDR3 is TGTGCCAGCAGCCTAACACCGGGACAGGGGGTTGGCGGGGAGCTGTTTTTT. It specifies CASSLTPGQGVGGELFF.

This chain uses TRBV5-1 with TRBJ1-3, with TRBD1 matching 7 bases. The CDR3 is made up of 15 amino acids. V lost 4 bases to trimming and J lost 4 bases; unmatched junction nucleotides: 8. Per the germline V gene, CDR1 is SGHRS and CDR2 is YFSETQ. The CDR3 protein is CASSTQGGRGNTIYF. CDR3 nucleotides: TGCGCCAGCAGCACCCAGGGGGGGCGCGGAAACACCATATATTTT.

The chain uses TRBV6-1 and TRBJ1-2, with D maybe TRBD1 (6 bases). CDR1 MNHNS and CDR2 SASEGT come from the germline V gene. The V end was cut by 0 bases, the J end by 3 bases, with 11 bases between. This CDR3 has 15 amino acids. The CDR3 nucleotides read TGTGCCAGCAGTGAAGCAAGCGGGGGGCACTATGGCTACACCTTC. It codes for CASSEASGGHYGYTF.

The chain uses TRBV7-9 and TRBJ2-1, with TRBD2 matching 13 bases. Germline CDR1 SEHNR, CDR2 FQNEAQ (reference sequence). The trim removed 6 bases at V and 7 bases at J, leaving 12 bases unmatched. The CDR3 loop spans 17 amino acids. The CDR3 DNA reads as TGTGCCAGCAGTTTTAACCCGGGACTAGCGGGAAGGAATGAGCAGTTCTTC. The encoded protein is CASSFNPGLAGRNEQFF.

The chain is built from TRBV12-3 or TRBV12-4 and TRBJ1-1, with D hard to call. Trimming removed 6 bases from V and 11 bases from J, with 16 bases in between. CDR3 length: 12 amino acids. In DNA form, the CDR3 reads TGTGCCAGCAGCCTCAATCTCCTCGGGGCTTTCTTT. This encodes CASSLNLLGAFF.